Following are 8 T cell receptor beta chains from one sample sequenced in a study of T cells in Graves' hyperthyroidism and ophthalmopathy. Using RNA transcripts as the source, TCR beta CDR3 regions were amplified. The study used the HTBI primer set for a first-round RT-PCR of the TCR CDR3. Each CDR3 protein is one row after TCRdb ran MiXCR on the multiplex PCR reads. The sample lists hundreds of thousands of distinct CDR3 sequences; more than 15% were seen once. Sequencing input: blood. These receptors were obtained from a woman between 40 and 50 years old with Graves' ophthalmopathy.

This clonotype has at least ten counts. As DNA, the CDR3 is TGCAGTGCCGTTCGGGTAACTGAAGCTTTCTTT. This encodes CSAVRVTEAFF. This rearrangement joins TRBV20-1 to TRBJ1-1; no firm D call. This CDR3 region has 11 residues. The germline gives CDR1 DFQATT, CDR2 SNEGSKA (reference sequence). Trimming left V 6 bases short and J 5 bases short, with 10 bases between.

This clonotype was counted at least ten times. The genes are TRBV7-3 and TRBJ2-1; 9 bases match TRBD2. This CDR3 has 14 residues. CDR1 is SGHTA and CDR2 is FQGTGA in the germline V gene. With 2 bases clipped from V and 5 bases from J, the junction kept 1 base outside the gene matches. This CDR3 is CASSLAGGNNEQFF. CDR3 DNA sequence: TGTGCCAGCAGCTTAGCGGGAGGGAACAATGAGCAGTTCTTC.

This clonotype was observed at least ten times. The CDR3 region is CASSREIAPRTDTQYF. For the CDR3, the DNA is TGCGCCAGCAGCCGTGAGATAGCGCCTCGCACAGATACGCAGTATTTT. V and J are TRBV5-1 and TRBJ2-3; a possible D gene is TRBD2 (5 bases). The germline V and J ends were trimmed by 4 bases and 1 base, with 16 bases remaining between them. The CDR3 runs 16 residues. Germline CDR1 reads SGHRS; CDR2 reads YFSETQ.

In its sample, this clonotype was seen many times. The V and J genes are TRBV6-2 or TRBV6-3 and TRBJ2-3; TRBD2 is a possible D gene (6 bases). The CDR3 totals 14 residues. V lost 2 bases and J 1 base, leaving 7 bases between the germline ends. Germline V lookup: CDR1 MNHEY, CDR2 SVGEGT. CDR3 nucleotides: TGTGCCAGCAGTTACAAGCGGGGCACAGATACGCAGTATTTT. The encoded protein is CASSYKRGTDTQYF.

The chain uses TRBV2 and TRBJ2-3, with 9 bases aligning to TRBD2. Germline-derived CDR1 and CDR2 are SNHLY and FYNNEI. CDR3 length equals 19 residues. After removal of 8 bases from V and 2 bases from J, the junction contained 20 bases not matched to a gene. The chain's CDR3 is CASGGGLRGGGVATDTQYF. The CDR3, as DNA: TGTGCCAGCGGGGGGGGGTTGCGGGGGGGCGGGGTGGCCACAGATACGCAGTATTTT. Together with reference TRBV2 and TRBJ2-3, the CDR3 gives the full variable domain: EPEVTQTPSHQVTQMGQEVILRCVPISNHLYFYWYRQILGQKVEFLVSFYNNEISEKSEIFDDQFSVERPDGSNFTLKIRSTKLEDSAMYFCASGGGLRGGGVATDTQYFGPGTRLTVL.

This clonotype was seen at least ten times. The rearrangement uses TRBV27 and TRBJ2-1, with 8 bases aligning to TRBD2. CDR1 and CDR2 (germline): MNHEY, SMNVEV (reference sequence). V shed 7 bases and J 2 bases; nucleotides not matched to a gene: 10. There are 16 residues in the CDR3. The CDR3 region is CASTPWASGPYNEQFF. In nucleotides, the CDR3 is TGTGCCAGCACCCCGTGGGCTAGCGGGCCCTACAATGAGCAGTTCTTC.

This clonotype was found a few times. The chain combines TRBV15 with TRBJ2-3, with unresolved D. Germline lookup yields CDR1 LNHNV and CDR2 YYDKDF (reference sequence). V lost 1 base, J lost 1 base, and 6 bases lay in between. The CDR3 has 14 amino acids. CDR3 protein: CATSRGVGTDTQYF. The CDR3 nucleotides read TGTGCCACCAGCAGAGGTGTGGGCACAGATACGCAGTATTTT.

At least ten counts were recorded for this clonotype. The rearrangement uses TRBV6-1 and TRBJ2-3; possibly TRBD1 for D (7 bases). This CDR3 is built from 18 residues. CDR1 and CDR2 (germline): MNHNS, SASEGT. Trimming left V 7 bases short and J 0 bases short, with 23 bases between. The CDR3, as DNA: TGTGCCAGCACCCCTTCCCTTTTACAGGGGAGGAGCACAGATACGCAGTATTTT. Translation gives CASTPSLLQGRSTDTQYF.